The sequence of this T cell receptor (beta chain) was determined in a study of shared clonotypes between healthy human individuals. Profiled with immunoSEQ multiplex PCR; TCRdb holds only in-frame clones, not every one. Here the sample spans about 660,000 clones, about 74% being singletons. Concerning this clone itself: Antigen: not known.

Trimming cost V 7 bases and J 2 bases, with 8 bases left between them. The CDR3 is 11 amino acids. The germline V gene has CDR1 SQVTM and CDR2 ANQGSEA. Study results and limitations: Deeper or shallower sequencing was expected to change how clonotypes are shared among donors.

Sequenced input: memory CD4+ T cells sorted from blood. Documented subset: CD45RA-negative fraction. This sequence originates from a woman in her twenties or thirties in good health. The chain recombines TRBV29-1 with TRBJ1-2; D is uncertain. CDR3 in amino acids: CSDTENYGYTF. The CDR3 DNA follows: TGCAGCGATACAGAGAACTATGGCTACACCTTC. The variable domain in full, with the rest retrieved from reference TRBV29-1 and TRBJ1-2, is SAVISQKPSRDICQRGTSLTIQCQVDSQVTMMFWYRQQPGQSLTLIATANQGSEATYESGFVIDKFPISRPNLTFSTLTVSNMSPEDSSIYLCSDTENYGYTFGSGTRLTVV.